The 21 T cell receptor beta chains given below trace back to one sample, sequenced in a study of response to subunit inactivated influenza vaccine. TCRdb recomputed calls from the RT-PCR reads with MiXCR, one row per CDR3 protein. The top ten clones hold 10% to 13% of a sample with more than 700,000 distinct CDR3 sequences, 21% of them seen once. The sample consisted of PBMCs from blood, taken 4 to 6 days after vaccination. These receptors were taken from a man aged 45-60 years who received an inactivated influenza vaccine.

The chain uses TRBV20-1 and TRBJ2-3; 7 positions agree with TRBD2. This CDR3 region has 15 residues. The V gene's germline CDR1 is DFQATT and CDR2 SNEGSKA (reference sequence). Germline trimming cut 3 bases from V and 4 bases from J; bases unmatched to any gene: 10. CDR3 coding DNA: TGCAGTGCTAGCTTAGGAGGGAGGGCCGCAGATACGCAGTATTTT. This gives the protein CSASLGGRAADTQYF.

This clonotype has more than one count but fewer than ten. This chain joins TRBV20-1 and TRBJ1-2; TRBD1 matches at 9 bases. The germline gives CDR1 DFQATT, CDR2 SNEGSKA (reference sequence). The CDR3 sequence is 14 residues long. Trimming cost V 2 bases and J 4 bases; bases outside gene matches: 5. CDR3 loop: CSARTDRGVYGYTF. In nucleotides, the CDR3 is TGCAGTGCTAGAACTGACAGGGGGGTCTATGGCTACACCTTC.

This clonotype was recorded at least ten times. The chain joins TRBV7-6 to TRBJ2-7, with TRBD2 as a possible D gene (6 bases). With 5 bases removed from V and 2 bases from J, the gap between germline ends came to 16 bases. Germline V gene lookup returns CDR1 SGHVS and CDR2 FNYEAQ. The CDR3 loop spans 15 amino acids. CDR3 protein: CASSPRDSGTYEQYF. For the CDR3, the DNA is TGTGCCAGCAGCCCCAGAGATAGCGGTACCTACGAGCAGTACTTC.

This rearrangement joins TRBV21-1 to TRBJ2-7; the table assigns TRBD1, which was not confirmed against the DNA. TRBV21-1 is a documented pseudogene. The CDR3 runs 17 residues. The CDR3 region is CASSKLRGRIASYEQYF. In nucleotides, the CDR3 is TGTGCCAGCAGCAAACTGAGGGGGCGTATCGCATCCTACGAGCAGTACTTC.

The V call is TRBV4-1, the J call TRBJ2-7; a weak D match, TRBD1 (6 bases). CDR1 is MGHRA, CDR2 YSYEKL, per germline. This CDR3 contains 14 residues. Trimming removed 4 bases at V and 3 bases at J, with 13 bases between. CDR3 DNA sequence: TGCGCCAGCAGCCCCCAGGACAGTCACTACGAGCAGTACTTC. Protein: CASSPQDSHYEQYF.

This clonotype has only a few counts. This chain links TRBV11-2 with TRBJ2-7; no clear D. The CDR3 sequence is 15 residues long. Between the trimmed V and J ends, which lost 1 base and 3 bases, there was a span of 13 bases. The germline gives CDR1 SGHAT, CDR2 FQNNGV. CDR3 sequence: CASSLGSRTDYEQYF. DNA of the CDR3: TGTGCCAGCAGCTTAGGGTCCAGGACCGACTACGAGCAGTACTTC.

This clonotype was seen a few times. CDR3: CATALGAVNEKLFF. The CDR3 DNA reads as TGTGCCACCGCTTTGGGGGCCGTTAATGAAAAACTGTTTTTT. The chain has TRBV12-3 or TRBV12-4 and TRBJ1-4; D might be TRBD1 (6 bases). CDR3 length: 14 amino acids. The V end was cut by 10 bases, the J end by 4 bases, with 16 bases between.

The sample holds a few counts of this clonotype. The chain carries TRBV4-1 and TRBJ1-1; TRBD1 matches at 7 bases. The germline CDR1 and CDR2 sequences are MGHRA and YSYEKL. The length of the CDR3 is 16 residues. Trimming cost V 0 bases and J 5 bases; bases outside gene matches: 9. CDR3 DNA sequence: TGCGCCAGCAGCCAAGATCAGAGGGGGGACAGAACTGAAGCTTTCTTT. This gives the protein CASSQDQRGDRTEAFF.

This clonotype has a handful of counts. The chain links TRBV20-1 to TRBJ2-5, with 13 bases identical to TRBD2. The V segment lost 6 bases and the J segment 3 bases; nucleotides outside the gene matches: 10. Germline CDR1 reads DFQATT; CDR2 reads SNEGSKA (reference sequence). There are 16 residues in the CDR3. The CDR3 DNA is TGCAGTGCAATACCGGGACTAGCGGGATTAGAAGAGACCCAGTACTTC. As protein: CSAIPGLAGLEETQYF.

The gene calls are TRBV20-1 and TRBJ2-7, with 7 bases lining up with TRBD1. The CDR3 consists of 15 residues. Germline values: CDR1 DFQATT, CDR2 SNEGSKA (reference sequence). The V and J ends lost 2 bases and 3 bases, in that order; junction bases with no gene match: 10. CDR3 loop: CSARPRGTASYEQYF. CDR3 sequence (DNA): TGCAGTGCTAGACCGCGTGGGACAGCGAGCTACGAGCAGTACTTC.

This clonotype was seen a few times. The chain links TRBV25-1 to TRBJ2-3; 7 nucleotides match TRBD1. The J segment lost 2 bases and the V segment lost 5 bases, leaving 7 bases of the junction unmatched. CDR1 is MGHDK and CDR2 is SYGVNS in the germline V gene. The length of the CDR3 is 15 residues. CDR3 sequence: CASSSPGQLTDTQYF. The CDR3 DNA is TGTGCCAGCAGTTCTCCGGGACAGCTCACAGATACGCAGTATTTT. The full variable domain, in which reference TRBV25-1 and TRBJ2-3 provide the parts outside the CDR3, is EADIYQTPRYLVIGTGKKITLECSQTMGHDKMYWYQQDPGMELHLIHYSYGVNSTEKGDLSSESTVSRIRTEHFPLTLESARPSHTSQYLCASSSPGQLTDTQYFGPGTRLTVL.

This clonotype was seen only a few times. The chain employs TRBV5-1 and TRBJ1-1, with 8 bases fitting TRBD1. CDR1 SGHRS and CDR2 YFSETQ come from the germline V gene. The length of the CDR3 is 16 residues. Unmatched junction bases numbered 12, after V lost 4 bases and J lost 4 bases. CDR3 region: CASSIRTGWSGTEAFF. CDR3 sequence (DNA): TGCGCCAGCAGCATCCGGACAGGGTGGTCAGGCACTGAAGCTTTCTTT.

The chain recombines TRBV6-4 with TRBJ2-7, with 8 bases that match TRBD1. Germline CDR1 is MRHNA and CDR2 is SNTAGT. The CDR3 totals 13 residues. V shed 8 bases and J 4 bases; nucleotides not matched to a gene: 7. The CDR3 coding sequence is TGTGCCAGCCAGACAGGGGAAAAGTACGAGCAGTACTTC. It specifies CASQTGEKYEQYF.

J is TRBJ1-2 and V is TRBV4-3; 7 bases line up with TRBD1. CDR3 size: 14 residues. The trim removed 0 bases at V and 7 bases at J, leaving 5 bases unmatched. Per the germline V gene, CDR1 is LGHNA and CDR2 is YSLEER. The CDR3 region has the DNA TGCGCCAGCAGCCAAGATCTTGGGACAGCTGGCTACACCTTC. This translates into CASSQDLGTAGYTF.

This clonotype occurred a few times. The rearrangement uses TRBV4-1 and TRBJ1-2; possible D gene TRBD1, 6 bases. The V end was cut by 2 bases, the J end by 4 bases, with 14 bases between. The CDR3 extends over 15 amino acids. Germline CDR1 is MGHRA and CDR2 is YSYEKL. DNA of the CDR3: TGCGCCAGCAGCCAACAACAGGGTGCTGTCTATGGCTACACCTTC. This codes for CASSQQQGAVYGYTF.

A few counts support this clonotype. The chain combines TRBV15 with TRBJ2-2; no definite D call. V dropped 4 bases and J dropped 2 bases, with 8 bases sitting between them. CDR1 LNHNV and CDR2 YYDKDF come from the germline V gene (reference sequence). The CDR3 runs to 14 residues. Written as DNA, the CDR3 is TGTGCCACCAGCATCTTCCCAAACACCGGGGAGCTGTTTTTT. Encoded protein: CATSIFPNTGELFF.

The CDR3 sequence: CASSYGPGNTEAFF. Here the CDR3 DNA reads TGTGCCAGCAGTTATGGCCCGGGAAACACTGAAGCTTTCTTT. The V and J genes are TRBV6-5 and TRBJ1-1; D remains unclear. The CDR3 loop spans 14 amino acids. Germline lookup yields CDR1 MNHEY and CDR2 SVGAGI. V lost 3 bases and J 2 bases, leaving 10 bases between the germline ends.

The genes are TRBV6-5 and TRBJ2-7; D is undetermined. Looked up from germline, CDR1 is MNHEY and CDR2 is SVGAGI. Trimming stripped 0 bases from V and 7 bases from J, with 16 bases between. The CDR3 sequence is 15 residues long. CDR3 sequence reads: CASSYSSRASGEQYF. The CDR3 bases are TGTGCCAGCAGTTACTCGTCTAGGGCGTCGGGTGAGCAGTACTTC.

The J gene is TRBJ2-7, the V gene TRBV7-2, with 14 positions matching TRBD2. The CDR3 is 14 amino acids. V lost 7 bases and J lost 3; bases outside the gene matches: 2. Germline CDR1 is SGHTA and CDR2 is FQGNSA. The CDR3 nucleotides are TGTGCCAGCATCGGGACTAGCGGGAGCTACGAGCAGTACTTC. This translates into CASIGTSGSYEQYF.

The J gene is TRBJ2-2, the V gene TRBV4-3; D unresolved. Trimming took off 1 base at V and 6 bases at J, with 12 bases between the two ends. Germline CDR1 and CDR2: LGHNA and YSLEER. The CDR3 sequence is 15 residues long. The CDR3 protein is CASSQGVKASGELFF. The CDR3 DNA reads as TGCGCCAGCAGCCAAGGGGTAAAGGCCTCCGGGGAGCTGTTTTTT.

Ten or more counts support this clonotype. V gene TRBV28 combines with J gene TRBJ2-7; the match to TRBD1 covers 7 bases. The length of the CDR3 is 16 residues. After removal of 8 bases from V and 4 bases from J, the junction contained 17 bases not matched to a gene. From germline, CDR1 is MDHEN and CDR2 SYDVKM. The CDR3 region is CASETISGTELYEQYF. The CDR3 nucleotides are TGTGCCAGCGAAACCATATCCGGGACAGAACTATACGAGCAGTACTTC.